This TCR beta chain came from a study of blood T cell repertoires in COVID-19. In the study's own analysis: Amplifying reference gene primers gave estimates of nucleated cell counts. Method: immunoSEQ multiplex PCR; TCRdb's copy keeps in-frame clones and lacks some. For V, J and clone size, that table is used; D and trimming come from the DNA. Of about 87,000 clones listed, around 87% were seen once; the top ten hold 4.5% to 5%. The trim removed 4 bases at V and 3 bases at J, leaving 8 bases unmatched. CDR3 size: 15 residues. From germline, CDR1 is SGHVS and CDR2 FQNEAQ. This chain links TRBV7-8 with TRBJ2-7; 8 positions agree with TRBD2. The origin of this receptor is a woman aged 80 or over with acute or convalescent COVID-19. Sample: peripheral blood. The CDR3 nucleotides read TGTGCCAGCAGCTGGGTTAGCGGGGAGAACTACGAGCAGTACTTC. Protein sequence: CASSWVSGENYEQYF.